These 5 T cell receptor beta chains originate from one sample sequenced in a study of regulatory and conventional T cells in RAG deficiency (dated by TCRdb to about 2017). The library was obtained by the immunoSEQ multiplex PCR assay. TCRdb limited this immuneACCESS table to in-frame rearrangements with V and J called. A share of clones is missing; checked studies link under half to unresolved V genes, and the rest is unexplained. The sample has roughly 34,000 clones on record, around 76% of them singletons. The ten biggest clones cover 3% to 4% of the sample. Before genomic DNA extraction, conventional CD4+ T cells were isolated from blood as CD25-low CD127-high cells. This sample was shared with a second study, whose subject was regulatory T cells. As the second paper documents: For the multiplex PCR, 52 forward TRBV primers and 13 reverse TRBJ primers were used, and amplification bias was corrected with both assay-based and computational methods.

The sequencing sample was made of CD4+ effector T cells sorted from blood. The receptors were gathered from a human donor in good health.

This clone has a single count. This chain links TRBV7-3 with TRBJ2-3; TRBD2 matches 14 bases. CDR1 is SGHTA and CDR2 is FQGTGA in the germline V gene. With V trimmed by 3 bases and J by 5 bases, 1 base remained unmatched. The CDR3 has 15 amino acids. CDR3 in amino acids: CASSLGLAGVDTQYF. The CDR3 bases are TGTGCCAGCAGCTTGGGACTAGCGGGGGTAGATACGCAGTATTTT.

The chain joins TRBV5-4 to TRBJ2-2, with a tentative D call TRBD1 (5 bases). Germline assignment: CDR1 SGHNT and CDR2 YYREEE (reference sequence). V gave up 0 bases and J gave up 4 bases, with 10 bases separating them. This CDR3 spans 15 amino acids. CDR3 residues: CASSLGQGSTGELFF. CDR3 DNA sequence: TGTGCCAGCAGCTTGGGGCAGGGCAGCACCGGGGAGCTGTTTTTT.

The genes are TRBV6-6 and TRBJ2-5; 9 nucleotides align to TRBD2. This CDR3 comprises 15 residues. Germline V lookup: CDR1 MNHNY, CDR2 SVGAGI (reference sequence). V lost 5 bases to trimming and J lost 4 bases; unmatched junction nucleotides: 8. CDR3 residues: CASSRGGGAGETQYF. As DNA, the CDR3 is TGTGCCAGCAGTCGAGGCGGGGGGGCCGGAGAGACCCAGTACTTC.

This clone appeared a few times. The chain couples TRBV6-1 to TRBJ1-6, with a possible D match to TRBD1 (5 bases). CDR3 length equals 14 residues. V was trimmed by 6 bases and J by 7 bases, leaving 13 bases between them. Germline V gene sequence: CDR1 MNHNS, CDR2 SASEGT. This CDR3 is CASSPGRNNSPLHF. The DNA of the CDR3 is TGTGCCAGCAGCCCGGGACGGAACAATTCACCCCTCCACTTT.

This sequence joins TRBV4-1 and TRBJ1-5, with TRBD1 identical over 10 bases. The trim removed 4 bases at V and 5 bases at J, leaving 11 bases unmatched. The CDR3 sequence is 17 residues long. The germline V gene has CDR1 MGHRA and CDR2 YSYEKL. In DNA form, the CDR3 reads TGCGCCAGCAGCCCCGGGACAGGGGTCACTTCCTATCAGCCCCAGCATTTT. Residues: CASSPGTGVTSYQPQHF.